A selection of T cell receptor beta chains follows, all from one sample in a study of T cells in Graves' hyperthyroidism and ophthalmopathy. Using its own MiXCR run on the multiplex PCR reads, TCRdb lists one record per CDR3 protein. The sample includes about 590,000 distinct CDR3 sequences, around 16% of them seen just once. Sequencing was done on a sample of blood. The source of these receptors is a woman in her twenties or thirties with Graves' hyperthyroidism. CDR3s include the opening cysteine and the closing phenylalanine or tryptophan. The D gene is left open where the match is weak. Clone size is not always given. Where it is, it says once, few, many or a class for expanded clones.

TGCGCCAGCAGCCAAGGGCTACTAGCGGGAGCAGGAGAGCAGTTCTTC	CASSQGLLAGAGEQFF	TRBV4-1	TRBJ2-1	TRBD2	16	NA
TGTGCCAGCACCCCAAGCGGTTTCAAGGGAGTATACGAGCAGTACTTC	CASTPSGFKGVYEQYF	TRBV27	TRBJ2-7	NA	16	many
TGCGCCAGCCGAAGACAGGTGTCCTCTGGGGCCAACGTCCTGACTTTC	CASRRQVSSGANVLTF	TRBV5-1	TRBJ2-6	NA	16	many
TGTGCCAGTAGGCCACTAGCGGGAGGTCCCCCGCACACCGGGGAGCTGTTTTTT	CASRPLAGGPPHTGELFF	TRBV19	TRBJ2-2	TRBD2	18	few
TGTGCCATCAGTTGGGACAGCAGTCAGCCCCAGCATTTT	CAISWDSSQPQHF	TRBV10-3	TRBJ1-5	TRBD1	13	few
TGTGCCAGCAGTTTAGCCTTCCCGGGTGGATCCTACAATGAGCAGTTCTTC	CASSLAFPGGSYNEQFF	TRBV12-3/TRBV12-4	TRBJ2-1	NA	17	many
TGTGCCAGCAGTAGCTTTGAAGCTTTCTTT	CASSSFEAFF	TRBV6-2/TRBV6-3	TRBJ1-1	NA	10	NA
TGCGCCAGCAGCTTGGCCCGGGACAGGGTCTATCCTAGCTATGGCTACACCTTC	CASSLARDRVYPSYGYTF	TRBV5-1	TRBJ1-2	TRBD1	18	NA
TGTGCCAGCAGCTTTGGACTAGATACGCAGTATTTT	CASSFGLDTQYF	TRBV7-2	TRBJ2-3	NA	12	many
TGTGCCAGCAGTTTCAGGGAACTCGGTCAGCCCCAGCATTTT	CASSFRELGQPQHF	TRBV28	TRBJ1-5	NA	14	many
TGCAGTGCTAGCAGGGTCTTAACAGATACGCAGTATTTT	CSASRVLTDTQYF	TRBV20-1	TRBJ2-3	NA	13	many
TGTGCCAGCAGCGGTCCGGGGAATAATGAAAAACTGTTTTTT	CASSGPGNNEKLFF	TRBV7-9	TRBJ1-4	NA	14	many
TGTGCCAGCAGTGCCCAAGCGGAGGCTTGGGGGGAAGCTTTCTTT	CASSAQAEAWGEAFF	TRBV2	TRBJ1-1	NA	15	few
TGTGCCAGTAGCTACTTTGCGGATTACAATGAGCAGTTCTTC	CASSYFADYNEQFF	TRBV19	TRBJ2-1	NA	14	few
TGTGCCAGCAGCTCCGAGCCGAGAGCCGGGGAGCTGTTTTTT	CASSSEPRAGELFF	TRBV2	TRBJ2-2	NA	14	many
TGTGCCAGCAGTGCTACAAGGGCAAATGAGCAGTTCTTC	CASSATRANEQFF	TRBV6-4	TRBJ2-1	NA	13	NA
TGTGCCAGTACGACAGGGGGCGGGGGAGCTTTCTTT	CASTTGGGGAFF	TRBV5-4	TRBJ1-1	TRBD1	12	NA
TGTGCCACCGTAAAAGCAGGGGGCGTCGAGACCCAGTACTTC	CATVKAGGVETQYF	TRBV7-9	TRBJ2-5	TRBD1	14	NA
TGTGCCAGCAGTTTAATATCGGGTCCTGTTTACGAGCAGTACTTC	CASSLISGPVYEQYF	TRBV28	TRBJ2-7	NA	15	many
TGTGCCAGCAGTGCCAGGGGGTTCGAGCAGTACTTC	CASSARGFEQYF	TRBV28	TRBJ2-7	TRBD1	12	many
TGTGCCAGCAGTCCCGCTAGCGCCAGCTCCTACAATGAGCAGTTCTTC	CASSPASASSYNEQFF	TRBV28	TRBJ2-1	NA	16	NA
TGTGCCATCAGTGAGGCGGGGACAGGTACCAACGTCCTGACTTTC	CAISEAGTGTNVLTF	TRBV10-3	TRBJ2-6	TRBD1	15	NA
TGTGCCAGTAGTAGCCGGGACGTAAATTCACCCCTCCACTTT	CASSSRDVNSPLHF	TRBV19	TRBJ1-6	NA	14	NA
TGTGCCATCAGTCGACACGCGGGGGGCACAGATACGCAGTATTTT	CAISRHAGGTDTQYF	TRBV10-3	TRBJ2-3	TRBD2	15	NA
TGTGCCAGCAGCCAGTGGGGTCCGCAGGGGGACTACAATGAGCAGTTCTTC	CASSQWGPQGDYNEQFF	TRBV28	TRBJ2-1	TRBD1	17	NA
TGTGCCAGTAGTAGGACTGCGGGCCACGAGCAGTACTTC	CASSRTAGHEQYF	TRBV19	TRBJ2-7	NA	13	NA
TGTGCCAGCAGCGACGACAGTAATGAGCAGTTCTTC	CASSDDSNEQFF	TRBV11-3	TRBJ2-1	NA	12	many
TGTGCCTGGAACCGACCCATGACCTACGAGCAGTACTTC	CAWNRPMTYEQYF	TRBV30	TRBJ2-7	NA	13	many